This TCR beta chain was recorded in a study of blood T cell repertoires in COVID-19. Study details: Acute-phase and convalescent COVID-19 samples originated in the United States, Italy and Spain. T cells, B-cell-depleted T cells, or PBMCs provided the cDNA or gDNA that served as material.

This CDR3 has 15 amino acids. The ends were cut back, 0 bases at V and 8 bases at J, with 16 bases in the middle. Per germline, CDR1 MNHNY and CDR2 SVGAGI (reference sequence). Seattle participants joined during active infection and were tracked over time. In the authors' workflow: Researchers report that nucleated cell counts were estimated from reference gene primer amplification. Clones were read by immunoSEQ multiplex PCR, and TCRdb kept only the in-frame ones, dropping some. V and J calls and clone size come straight from that table; D and trimming were deduced from the DNA. This table holds 200,000 to 300,000 clones, approximately 86% found once. This clone was seen just once.

The gene calls are TRBV6-6 and TRBJ1-2; D is undetermined. The sequencing input was peripheral blood. This receptor was taken from a woman in her sixties with COVID-19, enrolled during active disease. The CDR3 region has the DNA TGTGCCAGCAGTTACTCGATAGAGGTTAACGGAGGCTACACCTTC. It is translated as CASSYSIEVNGGYTF.